These 20 T cell receptor beta chains share one sample of origin, sequenced in a study of post-analysis software for immune sequencing data. No antigen has been assigned to these receptors. Overall study findings and caveats: TRBV5-6, TRBV5-1 and TRBV20-1 were among roughly 5 TRBV segments more frequent in patients than controls.

Built from TCR beta cDNA, the libraries had unique molecular identifiers in them. In TCRdb, the PCR reads were re-called with MiXCR into one record per CDR3 protein. The table has a few hundred thousand distinct CDR3 sequences, roughly 36% seen once. The sequenced material came from blood. These receptors came from a girl under 18 with multiple sclerosis.

The chain uses TRBV24-1 and TRBJ1-4; possible D gene TRBD1, 6 bases. CDR1 is KGHDR and CDR2 is SFDVKD in the germline V gene. V was shortened by 12 bases and J by 8 bases, with 21 bases between the two germline ends. This CDR3 is 14 amino acids long. The DNA of the CDR3 is TGTGCCCCACCGGCGAGGGGGGATGACGAAAAACTGTTTTTT. The encoded protein is CAPPARGDDEKLFF.

V is TRBV5-1 and J is TRBJ1-2; no clear D gene. Germline CDR1 and CDR2: SGHRS and YFSETQ. This CDR3 has 15 amino acids. V was pared by 4 bases and J by 2 bases, with 15 bases between. The CDR3 protein is CASSPFGPSNYGYTF. The DNA for the CDR3 is TGCGCCAGCAGCCCTTTCGGACCCTCCAACTATGGCTACACCTTC.

This chain links TRBV6-2 or TRBV6-3 with TRBJ2-5, with D unclear. The CDR3 has 13 residues. Trimming pared 3 bases from V and 2 bases from J, leaving 7 bases between. Looked up from germline, CDR1 is MNHEY and CDR2 is SVGEGT. In DNA, the CDR3 is TGTGCCAGCAGTTATGCGCCGCAAGAGACCCAGTACTTC. Residues: CASSYAPQETQYF.

CDR3 sequence: CASSPQGLREKLFF. CDR3 bases: TGTGCCAGCTCACCACAGGGATTGCGAGAAAAACTGTTTTTT. The chain links TRBV18 to TRBJ1-4, with D hard to call. The length of the CDR3 is 14 residues. The V gene's germline CDR1 is KGHSH and CDR2 LQKENI. The germline V and J ends were trimmed by 1 base and 8 bases, with 11 bases remaining between them. Variable domain in full (rest from reference TRBV18 and TRBJ1-4): NAGVMQNPRHLVRRRGQEARLRCSPMKGHSHVYWYRQLPEEGLKFMVYLQKENIIDESGMPKERFSAEFPKEGPSILRIQQVVRGDSAAYFCASSPQGLREKLFFGSGTQLSVL.

In its sample, this clonotype was seen a few times. V and J are TRBV4-2 and TRBJ1-4; D ambiguous. CDR1 is LGHNA, CDR2 YNFKEQ, per germline. The length of the CDR3 is 16 residues. V gave up 0 bases and J gave up 0 bases, with 8 bases separating them. The CDR3 nucleotides are TGTGCCAGCAGCCAAGAAGGAACTGCAACTAATGAAAAACTGTTTTTT. Translated, it gives CASSQEGTATNEKLFF.

The rearrangement uses TRBV20-1 and TRBJ2-5; 10 bases are a match to TRBD1. The better agreement between TRBJ2-7 and the DNA end casts doubt on the J call. The CDR3 is made up of 16 amino acids. Per the germline V gene, CDR1 is DFQATT and CDR2 is SNEGSKA (reference sequence). This CDR3 reads CSILIYRDRGSYEQYF. In DNA, the CDR3 is TGCAGCATCCTAATATACCGGGACAGGGGATCGTACGAGCAGTACTTC.

In the case of this clonotype: A much larger clone is a single base away; this may be a read error. V and J are TRBV13 and TRBJ2-5; D might be TRBD2 (5 bases). The DNA end lines up better with TRBJ2-1; the J call may be wrong. The CDR3 has 14 residues. Germline loops: CDR1 PRHDT, CDR2 FYEKMQ (reference sequence). The chain's CDR3 is CASSLRRIQETQFF. The CDR3 DNA sequence: TGTGCCAGCAGCTTGCGGAGGATCCAAGAGACCCAGTTCTTC.

In DNA form, the CDR3 reads TGCGCCAGCAGCCTGCGACTAGCATCAGATACGCAGTATTTT. Translating it yields CASSLRLASDTQYF. The rearrangement joins TRBV4-1 to TRBJ2-3, with 7 positions matching TRBD2. Losses at the gene ends were 4 bases for V and 4 bases for J; bases not matched to a gene: 5. Germline V gene data show CDR1 as MGHRA and CDR2 as YSYEKL. The CDR3 has 14 amino acids.

This clonotype was seen only a few times. The CDR3 DNA reads TGTGCCAGCAGTTCCTCACAGGGAATCTATGGCTACACCTTC. This gives the protein CASSSSQGIYGYTF. This sequence joins TRBV12-3 or TRBV12-4 and TRBJ1-2, with a possible D match to TRBD1 (6 bases). V was cut by 4 bases and J by 4 bases, with 13 bases left in between. This CDR3 has 14 residues.

This clonotype was counted ten times or more. V and J are TRBV28 and TRBJ2-4, with a weak D call TRBD2 (5 bases). Looked up from germline, CDR1 is MDHEN and CDR2 is SYDVKM. V dropped 5 bases and J dropped 6 bases, with 20 bases sitting between them. CDR3 length: 16 amino acids. The CDR3: CASSLSGREDRNIQYF. In nucleotides, the CDR3 is TGTGCCAGCAGTCTCTCAGGACGGGAAGACCGAAACATTCAGTACTTC.

The gene calls are TRBV7-2 and TRBJ2-3; TRBD2 is a possible D gene (6 bases). CDR3 length: 14 amino acids. Trimming took 3 bases from V and 0 from J, leaving 7 bases between them. Germline V gives CDR1 SGHTA, CDR2 FQGNSA. CDR3 bases: TGTGCCAGCAGCTTTACTAGCAGCACAGATACGCAGTATTTT. Encoded protein: CASSFTSSTDTQYF. The full variable domain, its missing parts supplied by reference TRBV7-2 and TRBJ2-3, is GAGVSQSPSNKVTEKGKDVELRCDPISGHTALYWYRQSLGQGLEFLIYFQGNSAPDKSGLPSDRFSAERTGGSVSTLTIQRTQQEDSAVYLCASSFTSSTDTQYFGPGTRLTVL.

The gene calls are TRBV20-1 and TRBJ1-1; 10 nucleotides align to TRBD1. Germline CDR1 is DFQATT and CDR2 is SNEGSKA (reference sequence). The V gene end was trimmed by 7 bases and the J gene end by 11 bases; junction bases not matched to a gene: 10. The CDR3 is made up of 12 amino acids. In DNA form, the CDR3 reads TGCAGTGTCCCGGACAGGGGGTTTGGGGCTTTCTTT. Its translation: CSVPDRGFGAFF.

CDR3 sequence reads: CSGRLGGEAFF. As DNA, the CDR3 is TGCAGCGGAAGACTAGGAGGTGAAGCTTTCTTT. This chain joins TRBV29-1 and TRBJ1-1; D gene unclear. Germline V gives CDR1 SQVTM, CDR2 ANQGSEA. V lost 7 bases and J lost 7, with 13 bases in between. The length of the CDR3 is 11 residues.

This clonotype was counted a few times. The V call is TRBV9, the J call TRBJ1-5, with D possibly TRBD1 on 5 matching bases. V was pared by 4 bases and J by 3 bases, with 11 bases between. CDR3 length equals 14 residues. Germline-derived CDR1 and CDR2 are SGDLS and YYNGEE. The CDR3 DNA follows: TGTGCCAGCAGCCCCGGGACTTACAATCAGCCCCAGCATTTT. It translates to CASSPGTYNQPQHF.

This clonotype was recorded a few times. V and J are TRBV4-1 and TRBJ2-7; the match to TRBD1 covers 9 bases. The junction had 10 bases not matched to a gene; V was cut back by 3 bases and J by 4 bases. The germline V gene encodes CDR1 MGHRA and CDR2 YSYEKL. The CDR3 spans 16 residues. The CDR3 nucleotides are TGCGCCAGCAGCCAGGGGGCCGGGACAGGGAAGTACGAGCAGTACTTC. This codes for CASSQGAGTGKYEQYF.

There are a few counts of this clonotype. The CDR3 DNA is TGCAGCGTTGAGGAGGGGGGAGGATATGAGCAGTACTTC. Protein: CSVEEGGGYEQYF. The chain is built from TRBV29-1 and TRBJ2-4; possibly TRBD1 or TRBD2 for D (6 bases each). CDR1 SQVTM and CDR2 ANQGSEA come from the germline V gene. Trimming shortened V by 3 bases and J by 13 bases, and 19 bases separated the two germline ends. The CDR3 runs 13 residues.

The chain recombines TRBV19 with TRBJ2-3; 8 bases match TRBD2. Per germline, CDR1 LNHDA and CDR2 SQIVND (reference sequence). The V gene end was trimmed by 5 bases and the J gene end by 7 bases; junction bases not matched to a gene: 5. The CDR3 extends over 13 amino acids. The CDR3 region is CASSGTRSNTQYF. CDR3 nucleotide sequence: TGTGCCAGTAGTGGGACTAGATCAAATACGCAGTATTTT.

DNA for the CDR3: TGTGCCAGCAGCTTGGCCTCCAGTACGGTGGAGACCCAGTACTTC. Translating it yields CASSLASSTVETQYF. The V and J genes are TRBV2 and TRBJ2-5; D is unclear. The germline CDR1 and CDR2 sequences are SNHLY and FYNNEI. Trimming left V 6 bases short and J 5 bases short, with 19 bases between. This CDR3 has 15 residues.

Only a few counts were recorded for this clonotype. This clone may be a read error of a much larger clone one base away. This chain links TRBV20-1 with TRBJ1-5; TRBD1 matches at 8 bases. The germline V gene encodes CDR1 DFQATT and CDR2 SNEGSKA (reference sequence). This CDR3 spans 14 amino acids. V was pared by 1 base and J by 6 bases, with 5 bases of the junction left unmatched. Written as DNA, the CDR3 is TGCAGTGCTAGAGCGGCAGGGGGCCGTCAGCCCCAGCATTTT. This sequence encodes CSARAAGGRQPQHF.

The rearrangement joins TRBV7-9 to TRBJ2-7, with TRBD1 matching 9 bases. From germline, CDR1 is SEHNR and CDR2 FQNEAQ (reference sequence). The CDR3 totals 16 residues. V gave up 1 base and J gave up 3 bases; unmatched junction bases: 7. CDR3 region: CASSLDRTGAFYEQYF. The DNA for the CDR3 is TGTGCCAGCAGCTTAGATCGGACAGGGGCTTTCTACGAGCAGTACTTC.